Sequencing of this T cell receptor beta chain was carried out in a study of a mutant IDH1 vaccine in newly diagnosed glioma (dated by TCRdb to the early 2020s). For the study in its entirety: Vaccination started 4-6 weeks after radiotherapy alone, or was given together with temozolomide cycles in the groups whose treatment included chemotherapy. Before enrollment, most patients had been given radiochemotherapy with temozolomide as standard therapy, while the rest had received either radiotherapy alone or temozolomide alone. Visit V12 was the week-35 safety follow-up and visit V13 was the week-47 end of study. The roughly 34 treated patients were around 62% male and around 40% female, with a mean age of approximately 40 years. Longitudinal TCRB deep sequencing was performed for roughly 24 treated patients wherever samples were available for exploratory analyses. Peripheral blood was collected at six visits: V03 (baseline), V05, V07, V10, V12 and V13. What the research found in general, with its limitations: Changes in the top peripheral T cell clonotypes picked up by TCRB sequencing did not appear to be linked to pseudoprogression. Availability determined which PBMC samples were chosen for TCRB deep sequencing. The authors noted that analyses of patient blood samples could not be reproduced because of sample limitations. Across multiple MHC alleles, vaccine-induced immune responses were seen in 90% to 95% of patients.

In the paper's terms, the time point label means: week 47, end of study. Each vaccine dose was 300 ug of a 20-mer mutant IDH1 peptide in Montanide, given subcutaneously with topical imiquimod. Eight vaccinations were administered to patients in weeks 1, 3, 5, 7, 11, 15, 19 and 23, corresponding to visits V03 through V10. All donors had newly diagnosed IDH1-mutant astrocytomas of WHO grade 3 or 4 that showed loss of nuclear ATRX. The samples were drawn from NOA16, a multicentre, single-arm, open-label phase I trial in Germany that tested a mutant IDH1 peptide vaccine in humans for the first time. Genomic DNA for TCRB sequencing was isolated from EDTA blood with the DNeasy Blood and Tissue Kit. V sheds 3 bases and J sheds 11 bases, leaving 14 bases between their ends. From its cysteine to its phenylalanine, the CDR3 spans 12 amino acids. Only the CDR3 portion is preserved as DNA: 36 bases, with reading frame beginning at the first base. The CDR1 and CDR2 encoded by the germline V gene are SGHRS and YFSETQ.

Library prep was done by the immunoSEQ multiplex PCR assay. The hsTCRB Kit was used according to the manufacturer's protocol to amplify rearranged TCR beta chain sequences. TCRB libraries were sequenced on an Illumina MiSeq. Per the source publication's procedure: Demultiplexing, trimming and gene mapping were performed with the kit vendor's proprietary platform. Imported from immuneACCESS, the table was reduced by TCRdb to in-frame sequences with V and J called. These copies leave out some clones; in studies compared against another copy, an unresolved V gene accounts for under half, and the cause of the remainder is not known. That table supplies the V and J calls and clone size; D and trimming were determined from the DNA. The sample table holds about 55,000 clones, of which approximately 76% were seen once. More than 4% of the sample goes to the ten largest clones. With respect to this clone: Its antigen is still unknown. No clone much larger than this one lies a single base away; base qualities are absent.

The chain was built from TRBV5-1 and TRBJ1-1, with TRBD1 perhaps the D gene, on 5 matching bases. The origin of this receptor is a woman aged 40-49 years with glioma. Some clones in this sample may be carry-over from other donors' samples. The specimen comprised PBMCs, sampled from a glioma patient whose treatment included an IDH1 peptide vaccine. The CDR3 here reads CASSSTWGGAFF. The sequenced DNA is TGCGCCAGCAGCTCAACTTGGGGCGGCGCTTTCTTT.